These 10 T cell receptor beta chains were all obtained from the same sample, sequenced in a study of blood T cell repertoires in COVID-19. Data came from immunoSEQ multiplex PCR; TCRdb stores just in-frame clones and leaves some out. Of under 60,000 clones listed, 65% to 90% were seen once; the top ten hold about 10%. Sequences were obtained from peripheral blood. The source of these receptors is a human donor in a cohort sampled during active COVID-19.

The rearrangement uses TRBV2 and TRBJ1-6, with unresolved D. The length of the CDR3 is 13 residues. Trimming took off 5 bases at V and 9 bases at J, with 11 bases between the two ends. The V gene's germline CDR1 is SNHLY and CDR2 FYNNEI. CDR3 nucleotide sequence: TGTGCCAGCAGTCCAAAACGGGGTTCACCCCTCCACTTT. Amino acid sequence: CASSPKRGSPLHF.

This sequence joins TRBV29-1 and TRBJ1-1, with a weak D call TRBD1 (5 bases). This CDR3 is 14 amino acids long. Germline V gene lookup returns CDR1 SQVTM and CDR2 ANQGSEA. V lost 1 base and J 0 bases, leaving 9 bases between the germline ends. The CDR3 nucleotides are TGCAGCGTTGAAGCGGACACAATGAACACTGAAGCTTTCTTT. Translating it yields CSVEADTMNTEAFF.

The chain employs TRBV5-1 and TRBJ1-4, with 11 positions matching TRBD1. The CDR3 covers 16 residues. The germline V gene encodes CDR1 SGHRS and CDR2 YFSETQ. Losses at the gene ends were 1 base for V and 5 bases for J; bases not matched to a gene: 4. CDR3 nucleotides: TGCGCCAGCAGCTTGTTCGGGACAGGGGGAAATGAAAAACTGTTTTTT. This sequence encodes CASSLFGTGGNEKLFF.

The V call is TRBV4-1, the J call TRBJ1-1; 8 bases agree with TRBD1. V trimming: 1 base; J trimming: 2 bases; junction bases outside the gene matches: 3. The CDR3 runs to 15 residues. Germline assignment: CDR1 MGHRA and CDR2 YSYEKL. The CDR3 sequence: CASSQAGQANTEAFF. DNA for the CDR3: TGCGCCAGCAGCCAAGCGGGACAGGCAAACACTGAAGCTTTCTTT.

This sequence joins TRBV2 and TRBJ2-1; TRBD1 might be the D (5 bases). The CDR3 is 16 residues long. Germline CDR1 reads SNHLY; CDR2 reads FYNNEI. V gave up 5 bases and J gave up 12 bases, with 26 bases separating them. CDR3 coding DNA: TGTGCCAGCAGTATCCCCGGTTCAAGCGATCAGCAGGGGCAGTTCTTC. Translated, it gives CASSIPGSSDQQGQFF.

This chain uses TRBV6-5 with TRBJ1-1; 7 positions match TRBD1. Trimming took 8 bases from V and 5 from J; bases not matched to a gene: 8. CDR3 size: 13 residues. Germline lookup yields CDR1 MNHEY and CDR2 SVGAGI. Here the CDR3 reads CASQGVEYTEAFF. Here the CDR3 DNA reads TGTGCCAGCCAGGGGGTTGAGTATACTGAAGCTTTCTTT.

The chain employs TRBV12-5 and TRBJ2-1; TRBD2 agrees at 7 bases. This CDR3 has 16 amino acids. The germline CDR1 and CDR2 sequences are LGHNT and FRNRAP. V dropped 2 bases and J dropped 1; count of bases not matched to a gene: 5. CDR3 in DNA: TGTGCTAGTGGTTTGACTCTAGCGGCTTCCTACAATGAGCAGTTCTTC. This translates into CASGLTLAASYNEQFF.

Here the CDR3 reads CASSPSAATLNYGYTF. CDR3 nucleotides: TGTGCCAGCAGCCCGAGTGCCGCTACTCTTAACTATGGCTACACCTTC. The chain uses TRBV4-2 and TRBJ1-2; D gene unclear. Germline CDR1 reads LGHNA; CDR2 reads YNFKEQ. The V end was cut by 4 bases, the J end by 1 base, with 16 bases between. There are 16 residues in the CDR3.

The genes are TRBV15 and TRBJ1-5; D may be TRBD1 (6 bases). Germline V lookup: CDR1 LNHNV, CDR2 YYDKDF (reference sequence). The CDR3 totals 14 residues. Trimming removed 1 base from V and 4 bases from J, with 8 bases in between. CDR3 sequence: CATSRATGNQPQHF. For the CDR3, the DNA is TGTGCCACCAGCAGAGCCACAGGGAATCAGCCCCAGCATTTT.

The CDR3 loop reads CASSPAGRQHEQYF. The CDR3 DNA reads TGTGCCAGCAGCCCAGCGGGACGGCAGCACGAGCAGTACTTC. The chain joins TRBV11-3 to TRBJ2-7; 7 nucleotides line up with TRBD2. The CDR3 sequence is 14 residues long. Trimming removed 5 bases from V and 5 bases from J; junction bases left unmatched: 9. CDR1 is SGHNT, CDR2 YENEEA, per germline.